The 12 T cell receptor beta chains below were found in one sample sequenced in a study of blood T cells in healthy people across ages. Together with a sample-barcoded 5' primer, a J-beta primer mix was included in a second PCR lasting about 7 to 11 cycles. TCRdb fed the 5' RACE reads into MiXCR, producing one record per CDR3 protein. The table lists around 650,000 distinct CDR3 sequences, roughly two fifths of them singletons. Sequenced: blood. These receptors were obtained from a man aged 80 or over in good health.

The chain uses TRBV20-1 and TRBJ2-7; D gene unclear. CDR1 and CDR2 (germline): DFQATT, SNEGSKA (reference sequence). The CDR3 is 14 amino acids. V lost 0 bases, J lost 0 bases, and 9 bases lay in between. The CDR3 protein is CSARDPAISYEQYF. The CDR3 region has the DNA TGCAGTGCTAGAGATCCAGCCATCTCCTACGAGCAGTACTTC.

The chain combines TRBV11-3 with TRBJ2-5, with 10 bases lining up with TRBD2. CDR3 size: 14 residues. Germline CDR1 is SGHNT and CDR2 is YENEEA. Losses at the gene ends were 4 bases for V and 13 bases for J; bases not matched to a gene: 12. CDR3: CASSYEAGGCNPYF. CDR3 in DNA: TGTGCCAGCAGCTATGAAGCGGGAGGGTGTAATCCGTACTTC.

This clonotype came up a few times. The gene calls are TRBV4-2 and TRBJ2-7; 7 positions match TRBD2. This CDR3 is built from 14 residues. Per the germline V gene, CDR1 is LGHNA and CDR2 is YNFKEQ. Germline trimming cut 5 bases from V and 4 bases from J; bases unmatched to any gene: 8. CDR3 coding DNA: TGTGCCAGCAGCAGCAGACTAGCTCTGTACGAGCAGTACTTC. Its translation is CASSSRLALYEQYF.

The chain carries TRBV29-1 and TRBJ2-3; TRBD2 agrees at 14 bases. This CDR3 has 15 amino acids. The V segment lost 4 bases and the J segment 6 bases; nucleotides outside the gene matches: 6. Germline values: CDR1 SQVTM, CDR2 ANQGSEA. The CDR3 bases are TGCAGCGTTGTTCTCGGACTAGCGGGAGGTGATACGCAGTATTTT. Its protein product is CSVVLGLAGGDTQYF.

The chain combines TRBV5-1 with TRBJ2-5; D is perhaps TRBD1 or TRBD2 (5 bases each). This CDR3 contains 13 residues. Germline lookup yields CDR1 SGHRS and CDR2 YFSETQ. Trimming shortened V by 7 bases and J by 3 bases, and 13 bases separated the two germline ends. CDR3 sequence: CASARDQKETQYF. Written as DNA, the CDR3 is TGCGCCAGCGCTCGGGACCAAAAAGAGACCCAGTACTTC.

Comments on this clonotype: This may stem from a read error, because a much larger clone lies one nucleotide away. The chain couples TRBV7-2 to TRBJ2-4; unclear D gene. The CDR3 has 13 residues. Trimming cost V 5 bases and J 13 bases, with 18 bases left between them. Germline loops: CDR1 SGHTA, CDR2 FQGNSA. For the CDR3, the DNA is TGTGCCAGCAGCGACCCAGCACGCTTGGAGCAGTACTTC. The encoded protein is CASSDPARLEQYF.

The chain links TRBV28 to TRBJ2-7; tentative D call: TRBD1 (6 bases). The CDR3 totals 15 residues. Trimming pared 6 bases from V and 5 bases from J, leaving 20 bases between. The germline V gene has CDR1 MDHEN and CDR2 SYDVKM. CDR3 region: CASRPIQGFSDEQYF. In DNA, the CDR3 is TGTGCCAGCAGACCCATACAGGGTTTTTCCGACGAGCAGTACTTC.

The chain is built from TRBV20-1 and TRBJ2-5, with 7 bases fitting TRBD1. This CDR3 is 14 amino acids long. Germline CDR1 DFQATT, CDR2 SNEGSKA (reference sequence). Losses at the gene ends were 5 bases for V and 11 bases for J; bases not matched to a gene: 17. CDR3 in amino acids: CSAPRQGPYNEQYF. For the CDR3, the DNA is TGCAGTGCTCCCCGACAGGGACCGTACAATGAGCAGTACTTC.

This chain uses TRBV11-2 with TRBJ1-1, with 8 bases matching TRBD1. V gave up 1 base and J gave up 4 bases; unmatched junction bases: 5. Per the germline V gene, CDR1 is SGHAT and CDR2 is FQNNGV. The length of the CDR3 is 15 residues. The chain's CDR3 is CASSLVQGASTEAFF. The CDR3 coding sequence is TGTGCCAGCAGCTTAGTGCAGGGGGCCTCCACTGAAGCTTTCTTT.

The CDR3 DNA reads TGTGCCAGCAGTGAAGCGATTAACGGGGGGGGAACAGATACGCAGTATTTT. It encodes CASSEAINGGGTDTQYF. The chain employs TRBV6-1 and TRBJ2-3; 8 bases fit TRBD2. V dropped 0 bases and J dropped 3; count of bases not matched to a gene: 8. Germline lookup yields CDR1 MNHNS and CDR2 SASEGT. This CDR3 has 17 amino acids.

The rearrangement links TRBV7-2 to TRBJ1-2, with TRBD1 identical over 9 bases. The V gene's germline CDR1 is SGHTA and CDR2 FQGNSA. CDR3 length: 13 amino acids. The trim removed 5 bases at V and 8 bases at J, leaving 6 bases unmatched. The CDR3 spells CASSQPGQGGYTF. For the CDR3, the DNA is TGTGCCAGCAGCCAGCCGGGACAGGGAGGCTACACCTTC.

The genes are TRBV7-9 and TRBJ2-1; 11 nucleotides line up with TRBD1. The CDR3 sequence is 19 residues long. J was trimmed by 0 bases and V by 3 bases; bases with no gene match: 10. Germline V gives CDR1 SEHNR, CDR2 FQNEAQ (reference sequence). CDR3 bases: TGTGCCAGCAGCTTGGGGACAGGGGGGAAGCTAGGCTCCTACAATGAGCAGTTCTTC. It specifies CASSLGTGGKLGSYNEQFF. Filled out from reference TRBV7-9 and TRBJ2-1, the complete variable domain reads DTGVSQNPRHKITKRGQNVTFRCDPISEHNRLYWYRQTLGQGPEFLTYFQNEAQLEKSRLLSDRFSAERPKGSFSTLEIQRTEQGDSAMYLCASSLGTGGKLGSYNEQFFGPGTRLTVL.